These 4 T cell receptor beta chains were sequenced from one sample in a study of blood T cell repertoires in COVID-19 (dated by TCRdb to the early 2020s). Libraries were constructed by the immunoSEQ multiplex PCR assay. TCRdb took over this immuneACCESS table, retaining in-frame rearrangements with V and J assigned. Such tables are incomplete; in checked studies, under half of the missing clones stem from an unresolved V gene, and the remainder is unexplained. The sample table shows a few hundred thousand clones, and about 90% are seen once. Of the sample, about 5% is held by the ten largest clones. The specimen sequenced was PBMCs or T cells enriched from blood (not recorded which). The receptors were gathered from a young man who had recovered from COVID-19.

This clone was recorded once. V and J are TRBV18 and TRBJ2-2, with unresolved D. The CDR3 has 13 residues. CDR1 is KGHSH and CDR2 is LQKENI in the germline V gene. Trimming removed 0 bases at V and 7 bases at J, with 6 bases between. The CDR3 coding sequence is TGTGCCAGCTCACCACCCGAGATCGGGGAGCTGTTTTTT. It is translated as CASSPPEIGELFF.

The CDR3 DNA reads TGCAGCGTTGGGACAGCAGAGGGCTATGGCTACACCTTC. Translation: CSVGTAEGYGYTF. V and J are TRBV29-1 and TRBJ1-2; perhaps TRBD1 as D (6 bases). Trimming stripped 4 bases from V and 4 bases from J, with 13 bases between. The germline V gene encodes CDR1 SQVTM and CDR2 ANQGSEA. The CDR3 has 13 amino acids.

The chain has TRBV5-6 and TRBJ1-2; TRBD1 matches at 7 bases. The germline V gene encodes CDR1 SGHDT and CDR2 YYEEEE. The CDR3 is 14 amino acids. V lost 3 bases to trimming and J lost 2 bases; unmatched junction nucleotides: 4. DNA of the CDR3: TGTGCCAGCAGCTGGATGACAGGGAACTATGGCTACACCTTC. Protein: CASSWMTGNYGYTF. Full variable domain (missing parts from reference TRBV5-6 and TRBJ1-2): DAGVTQSPTHLIKTRGQQVTLRCSPKSGHDTVSWYQQALGQGPQFIFQYYEEEERQRGNFPDRFSGHQFPNYSSELNVNALLLGDSALYLCASSWMTGNYGYTFGSGTRLTVV.

The chain couples TRBV10-1 to TRBJ1-4, with D hard to call. The CDR3 has 13 amino acids. V lost 6 bases to trimming and J lost 7 bases, with 12 bases between them. Germline lookup yields CDR1 WNHNN and CDR2 SYGVQD (reference sequence). CDR3 sequence reads: CASRSGVGEKLFF. CDR3 DNA sequence: TGCGCCAGCAGGTCAGGCGTCGGTGAAAAACTGTTTTTT.